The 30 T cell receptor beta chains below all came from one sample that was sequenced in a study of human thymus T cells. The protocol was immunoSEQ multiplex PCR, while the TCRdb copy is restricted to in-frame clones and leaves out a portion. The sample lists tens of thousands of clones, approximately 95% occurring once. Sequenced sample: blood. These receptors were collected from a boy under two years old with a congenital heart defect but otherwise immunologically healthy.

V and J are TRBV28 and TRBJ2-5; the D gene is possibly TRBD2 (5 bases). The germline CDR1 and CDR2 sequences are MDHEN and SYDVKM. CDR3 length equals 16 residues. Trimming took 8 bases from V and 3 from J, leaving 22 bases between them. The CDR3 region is CASGTPGSLIKETQYF. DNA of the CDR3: TGTGCCAGCGGCACCCCGGGATCCCTTATTAAAGAGACCCAGTACTTC. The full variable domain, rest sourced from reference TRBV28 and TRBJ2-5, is DVKVTQSSRYLVKRTGEKVFLECVQDMDHENMFWYRQDPGLGLRLIYFSYDVKMKEKGDIPEGYSVSREKKERFSLILESASTNQTSMYLCASGTPGSLIKETQYFGPGTRLLVL.

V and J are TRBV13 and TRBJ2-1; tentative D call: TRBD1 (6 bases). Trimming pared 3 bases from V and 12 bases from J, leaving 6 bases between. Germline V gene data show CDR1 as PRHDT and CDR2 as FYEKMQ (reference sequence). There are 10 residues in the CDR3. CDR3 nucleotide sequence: TGTGCCAGCAGCTTGGGGGCGCAGTTCTTC. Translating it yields CASSLGAQFF.

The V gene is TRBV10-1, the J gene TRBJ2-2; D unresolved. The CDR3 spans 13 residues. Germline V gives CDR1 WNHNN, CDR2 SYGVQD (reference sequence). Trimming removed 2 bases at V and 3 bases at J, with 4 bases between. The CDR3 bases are TGCGCCAGCAGTGAGGGACACACCGGGGAGCTGTTTTTT. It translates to CASSEGHTGELFF.

CDR3 DNA: TGTGCCAGCAGCCAAGATTTGGCGGGGGGCGGGAGAACGCAGTATTTT. As protein: CASSQDLAGGGRTQYF. This chain connects TRBV14 to TRBJ2-3; 8 nucleotides align to TRBD2. Germline lookup yields CDR1 SGHDN and CDR2 FVKESK. This CDR3 has 16 residues. With 0 bases clipped from V and 9 bases from J, the junction kept 11 bases outside the gene matches.

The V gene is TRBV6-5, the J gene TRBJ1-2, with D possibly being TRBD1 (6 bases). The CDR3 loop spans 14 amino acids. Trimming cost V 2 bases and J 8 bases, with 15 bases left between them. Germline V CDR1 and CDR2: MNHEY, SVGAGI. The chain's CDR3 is CASSYTRQARGYTF. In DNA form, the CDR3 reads TGTGCCAGCAGTTACACCCGACAGGCCAGGGGCTACACCTTC.

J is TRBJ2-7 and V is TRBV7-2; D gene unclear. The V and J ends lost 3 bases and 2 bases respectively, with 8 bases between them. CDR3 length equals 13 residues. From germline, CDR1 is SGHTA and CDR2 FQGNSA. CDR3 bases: TGTGCCAGCAGCTTCGGCGCGACCTACGAGCAGTACTTC. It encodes CASSFGATYEQYF.

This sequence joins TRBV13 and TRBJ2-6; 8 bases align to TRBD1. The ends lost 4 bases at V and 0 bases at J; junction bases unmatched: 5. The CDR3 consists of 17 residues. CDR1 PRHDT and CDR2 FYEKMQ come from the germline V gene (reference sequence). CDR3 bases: TGTGCCAGCAGCTCCGGGACAGGACCCTCTGGGGCCAACGTCCTGACTTTC. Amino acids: CASSSGTGPSGANVLTF.

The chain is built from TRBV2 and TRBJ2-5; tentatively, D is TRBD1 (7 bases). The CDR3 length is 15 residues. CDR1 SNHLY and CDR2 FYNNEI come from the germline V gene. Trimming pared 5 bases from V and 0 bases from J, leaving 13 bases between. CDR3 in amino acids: CASSKEGQYQETQYF. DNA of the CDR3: TGTGCCAGCAGTAAGGAGGGACAGTACCAAGAGACCCAGTACTTC. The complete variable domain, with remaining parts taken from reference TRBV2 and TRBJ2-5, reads EPEVTQTPSHQVTQMGQEVILRCVPISNHLYFYWYRQILGQKVEFLVSFYNNEISEKSEIFDDQFSVERPDGSNFTLKIRSTKLEDSAMYFCASSKEGQYQETQYFGPGTRLLVL.

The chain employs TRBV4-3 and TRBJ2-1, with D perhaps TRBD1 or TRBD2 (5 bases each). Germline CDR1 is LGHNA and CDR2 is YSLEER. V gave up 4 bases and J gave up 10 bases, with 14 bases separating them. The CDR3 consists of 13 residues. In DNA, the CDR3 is TGCGCCAGCAGCCTGGGGGTGGGCGGAGAGCAGTTCTTC. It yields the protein CASSLGVGGEQFF.

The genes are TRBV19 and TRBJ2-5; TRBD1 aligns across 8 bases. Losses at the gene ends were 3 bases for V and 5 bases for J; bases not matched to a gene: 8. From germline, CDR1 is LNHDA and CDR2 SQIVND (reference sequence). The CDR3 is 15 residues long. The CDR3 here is CASSIRTGWKETQYF. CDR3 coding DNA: TGTGCCAGTAGTATCCGGACAGGGTGGAAGGAGACCCAGTACTTC.

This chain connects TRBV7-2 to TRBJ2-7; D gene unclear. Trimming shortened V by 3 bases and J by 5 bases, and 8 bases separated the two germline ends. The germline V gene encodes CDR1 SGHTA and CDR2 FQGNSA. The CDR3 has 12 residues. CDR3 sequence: CASSLVKDEQYF. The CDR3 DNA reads TGTGCCAGCAGCTTGGTAAAGGACGAGCAGTACTTC.

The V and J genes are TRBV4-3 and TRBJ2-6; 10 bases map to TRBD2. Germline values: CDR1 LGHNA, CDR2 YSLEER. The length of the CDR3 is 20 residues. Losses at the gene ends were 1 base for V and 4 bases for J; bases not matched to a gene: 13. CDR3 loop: CASSQVPLLAGRRGANVLTF. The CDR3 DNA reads TGCGCCAGCAGCCAAGTCCCCCTACTAGCGGGGAGGAGAGGGGCCAACGTCCTGACTTTC.

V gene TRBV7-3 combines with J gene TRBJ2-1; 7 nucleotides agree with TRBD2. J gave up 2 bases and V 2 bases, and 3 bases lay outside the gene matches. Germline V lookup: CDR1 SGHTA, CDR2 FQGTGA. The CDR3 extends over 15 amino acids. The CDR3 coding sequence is TGTGCCAGCAGCTTAGCACTAGCGCCCTACAATGAGCAGTTCTTC. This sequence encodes CASSLALAPYNEQFF. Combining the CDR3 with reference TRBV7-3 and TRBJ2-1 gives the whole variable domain GAGVSQTPSNKVTEKGKYVELRCDPISGHTALYWYRQSLGQGPEFLIYFQGTGAADDSGLPNDRFFAVRPEGSVSTLKIQRTERGDSAVYLCASSLALAPYNEQFFGPGTRLTVL.

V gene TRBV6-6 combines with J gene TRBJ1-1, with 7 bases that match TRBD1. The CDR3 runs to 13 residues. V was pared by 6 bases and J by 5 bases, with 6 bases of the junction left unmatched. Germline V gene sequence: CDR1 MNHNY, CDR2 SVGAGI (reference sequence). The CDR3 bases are TGTGCCAGCAGCTCCAGGGGGAGTACTGAAGCTTTCTTT. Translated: CASSSRGSTEAFF.

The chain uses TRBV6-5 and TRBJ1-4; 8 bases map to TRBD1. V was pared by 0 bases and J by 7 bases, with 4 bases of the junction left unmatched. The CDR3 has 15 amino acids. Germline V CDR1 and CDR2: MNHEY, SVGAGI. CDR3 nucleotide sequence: TGTGCCAGCAGTTACTCCGGACAGGGTGGTGAAAAACTGTTTTTT. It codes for CASSYSGQGGEKLFF.

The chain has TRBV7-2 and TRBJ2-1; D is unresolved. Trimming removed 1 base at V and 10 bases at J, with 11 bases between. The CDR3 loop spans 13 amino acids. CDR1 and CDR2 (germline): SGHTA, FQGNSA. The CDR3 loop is CASSLDYGREQFF. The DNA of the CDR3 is TGTGCCAGCAGCTTAGATTACGGCAGAGAGCAGTTCTTC. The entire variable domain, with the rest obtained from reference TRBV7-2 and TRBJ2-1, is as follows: GAGVSQSPSNKVTEKGKDVELRCDPISGHTALYWYRQSLGQGLEFLIYFQGNSAPDKSGLPSDRFSAERTGGSVSTLTIQRTQQEDSAVYLCASSLDYGREQFFGPGTRLTVL.

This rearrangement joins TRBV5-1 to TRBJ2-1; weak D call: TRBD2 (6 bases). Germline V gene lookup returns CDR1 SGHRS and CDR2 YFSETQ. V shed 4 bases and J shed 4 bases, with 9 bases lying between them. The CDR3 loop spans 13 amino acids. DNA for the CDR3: TGCGCCAGCAGCGGAGGGGAATACAATGAGCAGTTCTTC. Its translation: CASSGGEYNEQFF.

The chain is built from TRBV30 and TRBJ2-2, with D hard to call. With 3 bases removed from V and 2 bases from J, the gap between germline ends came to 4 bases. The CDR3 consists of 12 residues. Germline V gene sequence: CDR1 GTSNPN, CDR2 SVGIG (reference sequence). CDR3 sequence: CAWRVNTGELFF. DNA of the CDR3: TGTGCCTGGAGGGTTAACACCGGGGAGCTGTTTTTT. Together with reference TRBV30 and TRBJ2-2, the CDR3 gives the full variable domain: SQTIHQWPATLVQPVGSPLSLECTVEGTSNPNLYWYRQAAGRGLQLLFYSVGIGQISSEVPQNLSASRPQDRQFILSSKKLLLSDSGFYLCAWRVNTGELFFGEGSRLTVL.

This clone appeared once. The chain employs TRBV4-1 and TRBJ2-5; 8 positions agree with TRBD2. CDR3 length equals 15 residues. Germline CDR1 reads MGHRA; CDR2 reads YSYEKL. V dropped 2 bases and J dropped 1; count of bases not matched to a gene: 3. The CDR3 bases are TGCGCCAGCAGCCAAACTAGCGGCTTCCAAGAGACCCAGTACTTC. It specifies CASSQTSGFQETQYF.

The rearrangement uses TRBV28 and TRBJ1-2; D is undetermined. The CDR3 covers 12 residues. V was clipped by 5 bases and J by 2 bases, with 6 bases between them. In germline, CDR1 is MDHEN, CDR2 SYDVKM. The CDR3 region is CASSTANYGYTF. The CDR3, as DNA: TGTGCCAGCAGTACGGCGAACTATGGCTACACCTTC.

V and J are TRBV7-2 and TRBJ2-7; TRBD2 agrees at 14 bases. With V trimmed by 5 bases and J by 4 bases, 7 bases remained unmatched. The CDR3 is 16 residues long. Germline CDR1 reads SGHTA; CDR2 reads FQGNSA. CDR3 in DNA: TGTGCCAGCAGCGACCCGGGACTAGCGGGGGAATACGAGCAGTACTTC. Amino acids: CASSDPGLAGEYEQYF. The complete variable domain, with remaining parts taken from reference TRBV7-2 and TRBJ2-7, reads GAGVSQSPSNKVTEKGKDVELRCDPISGHTALYWYRQSLGQGLEFLIYFQGNSAPDKSGLPSDRFSAERTGGSVSTLTIQRTQQEDSAVYLCASSDPGLAGEYEQYFGPGTRLTVT.

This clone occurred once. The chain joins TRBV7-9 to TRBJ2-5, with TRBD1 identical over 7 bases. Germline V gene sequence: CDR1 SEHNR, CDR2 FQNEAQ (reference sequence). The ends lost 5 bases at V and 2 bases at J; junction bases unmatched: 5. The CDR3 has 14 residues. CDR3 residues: CASSIRTGQETQYF. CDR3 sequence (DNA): TGTGCCAGCAGCATCCGGACAGGTCAAGAGACCCAGTACTTC.

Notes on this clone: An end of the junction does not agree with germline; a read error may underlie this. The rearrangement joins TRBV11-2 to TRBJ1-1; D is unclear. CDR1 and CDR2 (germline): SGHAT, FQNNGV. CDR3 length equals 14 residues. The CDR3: CASSLENRATEAFF. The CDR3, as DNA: TGTGCCAGCAGCCTAGAGAACAGAGCCACTGAAGCTTTCTTT. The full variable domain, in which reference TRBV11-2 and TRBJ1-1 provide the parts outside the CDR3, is EAGVAQSPRYKIIEKRQSVAFWCNPISGHATLYWYQQILGQGPKLLIQFQNNGVVDDSQLPKDRFSAERLKGVDSTLKIQPAKLEDSAVYLCASSLENRATEAFFGQGTRLTVV.

CDR3 residues: CASSIRQLYQPQHF. CDR3 coding DNA: TGTGCCAGTAGTATTCGTCAGTTATATCAGCCCCAGCATTTT. This chain uses TRBV19 with TRBJ1-5; D is unresolved. This CDR3 comprises 14 residues. Germline lookup yields CDR1 LNHDA and CDR2 SQIVND (reference sequence). Trimming stripped 3 bases from V and 5 bases from J, with 11 bases between.

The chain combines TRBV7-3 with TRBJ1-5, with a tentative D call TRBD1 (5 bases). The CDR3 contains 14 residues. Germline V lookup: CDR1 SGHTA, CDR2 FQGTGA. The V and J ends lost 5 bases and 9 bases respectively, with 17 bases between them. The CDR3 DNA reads TGTGCCAGCAGCCCCCCGGAAGGGGTCCTGCCCCAGCATTTT. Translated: CASSPPEGVLPQHF.

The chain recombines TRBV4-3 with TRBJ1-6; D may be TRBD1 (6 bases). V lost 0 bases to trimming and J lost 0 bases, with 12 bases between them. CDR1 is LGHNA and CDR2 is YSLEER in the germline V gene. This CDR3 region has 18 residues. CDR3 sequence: CASSQEGAGSSYNSPLHF. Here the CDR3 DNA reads TGCGCCAGCAGCCAAGAGGGGGCAGGGAGCTCCTATAATTCACCCCTCCACTTT.

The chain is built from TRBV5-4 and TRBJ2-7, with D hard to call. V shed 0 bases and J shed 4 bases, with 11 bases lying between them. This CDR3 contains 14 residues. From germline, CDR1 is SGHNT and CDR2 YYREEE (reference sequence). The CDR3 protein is CASSLGGSQYEQYF. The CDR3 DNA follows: TGTGCCAGCAGCTTGGGGGGTTCTCAGTACGAGCAGTACTTC.

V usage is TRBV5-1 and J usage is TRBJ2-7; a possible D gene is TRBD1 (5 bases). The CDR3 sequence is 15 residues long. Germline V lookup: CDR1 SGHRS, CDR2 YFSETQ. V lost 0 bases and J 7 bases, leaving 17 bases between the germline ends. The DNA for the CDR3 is TGCGCCAGCAGCTTGGTCCCTTCGACAGAGCAAGAGCAGTACTTC. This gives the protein CASSLVPSTEQEQYF.

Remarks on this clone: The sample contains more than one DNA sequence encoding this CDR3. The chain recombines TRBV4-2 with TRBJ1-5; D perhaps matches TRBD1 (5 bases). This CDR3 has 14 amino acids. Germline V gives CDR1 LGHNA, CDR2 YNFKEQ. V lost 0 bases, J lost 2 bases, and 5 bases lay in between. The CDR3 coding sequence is TGTGCCAGCAGCCAAGACAGGGGCAATCAGCCCCAGCATTTT. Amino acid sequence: CASSQDRGNQPQHF.

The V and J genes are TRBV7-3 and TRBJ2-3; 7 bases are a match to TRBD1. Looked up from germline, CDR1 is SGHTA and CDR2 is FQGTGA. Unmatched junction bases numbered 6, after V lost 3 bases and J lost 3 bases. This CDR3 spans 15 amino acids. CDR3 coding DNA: TGTGCCAGCAGCTTGACAGGGCATTGGACAGATACGCAGTATTTT. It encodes CASSLTGHWTDTQYF.